This entry concerns a single TCR beta chain. Its antigen has not been determined. No base-level quality is on record; no much larger clone is a single base apart. Deep TCRbeta sequencing was performed with the immunoSEQ platform. Per the authors' processing: Only productive rearrangements were exported from the immunoSEQ Analyzer for downstream analysis. T cell phenotypes were assigned to bulk TCRbeta clonotypes by matching to single-cell RNA+TCR-seq clones sharing the same TCRbeta sequence. Clone enrichment in tumor was calculated as tumor frequency divided by PBMC frequency from bulk TCR sequencing. GLIPH was used to group TCRs into specificity groups, clusters of distinct TCRs likely recognizing common antigens via shared CDR3 motifs. TCRdb mirrors the immuneACCESS table, restricted to in-frame sequences. Some clones are absent from its copies; in checked studies, under half trace to an unresolved V gene, and the reason for the others is unknown. From that table come the V and J calls and clone size; the DNA was used to work out D and trimming. Counted in this sample were some 24,000 clones; about 82% of them appeared once. 9.5% to 15% of the sample is in the top ten clones.

This sample is part of a study of T cells in tumors after PD-1 blockade (dated by TCRdb to between 2018 and 2020). Regarding the study in general: Patients were excluded if they had prior checkpoint blockade, use of systemic immunosuppressants, or recent radiotherapy or other anti-cancer therapy within 4 weeks. Pembrolizumab 200 mg every 3 weeks or cemiplimab 350 mg every 2 weeks was administered to patients. A subset of patients also received ongoing daily vismodegib 150 mg during anti-PD-1 treatment. On average, peripheral blood samples had 120,000 or so TCR templates (range about 23,000-260,000) and about 35,000 unique clonotypes. Paired single-cell RNA and TCR sequencing was done in the study on site-matched tumors from patients with BCC or SCC, both before and after anti-PD-1 therapy. To compare clonotypes in blood versus tumor, bulk TCR sequencing was run on fewer than 11 peripheral blood samples drawn from about five patients. RECIST version 1.1 was used to assess clinical response. Study-level results and caveats: Roughly 41% of the TCR clonotypes from tumors also showed up in blood, and some novel exhausted tumor clones were present in pre-treatment blood, which suggests peripheral recruitment. Where the novel T cell clones came from was not identified, and possible sources could include lymphoid organs or rare unexpanded clones inside the tumor or in the tumor periphery.

This specimen's time point label, per the study, means: after anti-PD-1 therapy. For bulk TCRbeta sequencing, genomic DNA was extracted from tumor biopsies or peripheral blood, and input amounts ranged from 616 ng to 6,004 ng. All patients had histologically proven advanced or metastatic basal or squamous cell carcinoma and were poor candidates for surgical resection. Of the ten to twelve patients in the basal cell carcinoma cohort, eight or nine underwent bulk tumor TCR sequencing. The V and J ends are trimmed by 6 bases and 1 base, leaving 3 bases between them. The germline V gene encodes CDR1 MNHEY and CDR2 SVGAGI. Its CDR3 holds 11 amino acids, cysteine through phenylalanine. Of all the DNA, just the CDR3 is kept, 33 bases in frame from base 1.

The source is a human donor with basal cell carcinoma. The specimen comprised PBMCs, sampled after anti-PD-1 treatment. The sequence links TRBV6-5 to TRBJ1-1; no D gene is confidently identified. The CDR3 region: CASSANTEAFF. Read as DNA, the sequence is TGTGCCAGCAGCGCGAACACTGAAGCTTTCTTT.